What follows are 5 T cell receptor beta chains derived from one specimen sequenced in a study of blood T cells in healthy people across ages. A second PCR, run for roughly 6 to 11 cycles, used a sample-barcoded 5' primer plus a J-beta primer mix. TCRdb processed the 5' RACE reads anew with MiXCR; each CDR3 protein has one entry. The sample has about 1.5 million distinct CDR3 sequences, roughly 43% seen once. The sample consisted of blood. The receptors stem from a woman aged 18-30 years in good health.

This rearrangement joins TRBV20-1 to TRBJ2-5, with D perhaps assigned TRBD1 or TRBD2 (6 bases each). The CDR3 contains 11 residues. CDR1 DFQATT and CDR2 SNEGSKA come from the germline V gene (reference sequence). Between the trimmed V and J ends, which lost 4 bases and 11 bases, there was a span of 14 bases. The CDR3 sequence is CSATGAQEQYF. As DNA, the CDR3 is TGCAGTGCTACGGGGGCGCAAGAGCAGTACTTC.

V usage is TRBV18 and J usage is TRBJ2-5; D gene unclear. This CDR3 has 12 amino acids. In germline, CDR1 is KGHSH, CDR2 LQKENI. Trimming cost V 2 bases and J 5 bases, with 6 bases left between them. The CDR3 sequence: CASSPYGETQYF. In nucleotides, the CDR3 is TGTGCCAGCTCACCATACGGTGAGACCCAGTACTTC.

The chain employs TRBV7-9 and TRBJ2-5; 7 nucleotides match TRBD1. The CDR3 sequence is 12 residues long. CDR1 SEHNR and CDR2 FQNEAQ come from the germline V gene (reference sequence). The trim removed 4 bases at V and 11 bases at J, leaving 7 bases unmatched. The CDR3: CASSSTGDGQYF. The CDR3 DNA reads TGTGCCAGCAGCTCAACAGGGGATGGGCAGTACTTC.

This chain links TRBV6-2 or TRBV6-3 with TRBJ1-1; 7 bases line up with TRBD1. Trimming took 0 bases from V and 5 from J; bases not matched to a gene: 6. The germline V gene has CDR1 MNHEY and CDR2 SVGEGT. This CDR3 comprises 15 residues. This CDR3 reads CASSYSPGGLTEAFF. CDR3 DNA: TGTGCCAGCAGTTACTCGCCAGGGGGGCTGACTGAAGCTTTCTTT.

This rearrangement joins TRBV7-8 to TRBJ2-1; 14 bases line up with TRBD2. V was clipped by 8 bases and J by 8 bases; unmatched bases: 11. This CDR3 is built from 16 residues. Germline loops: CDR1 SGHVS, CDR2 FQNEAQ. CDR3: CASGPTGTSGSYEQFF. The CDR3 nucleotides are TGTGCCAGCGGCCCGACCGGGACTAGCGGGAGTTATGAGCAGTTCTTC.